This T cell receptor (beta chain) stems from a study of CD8+ T cells in alopecia areata. This clone has just one count. RNA extraction was followed by reverse transcription into cDNA, which acted as the sequencing template. Profiled with immunoSEQ multiplex PCR; TCRdb holds only in-frame clones, not every one. The profile shows tens of thousands of clones, roughly 47% of them singletons. Peripheral blood and lesional scalp punch biopsies came from alopecia areata patients. Using a FACSAria, the CD4+ and CD8+ T cells were sorted from the PBMCs. The germline CDR1 and CDR2 sequences are SQVTM and ANQGSEA. The CDR3 totals 13 residues. V lost 7 bases to trimming and J lost 2 bases, with 12 bases between them.

Specimen: NKG2D-low CD8+ T cells sorted from blood. This receptor was taken from a human donor with alopecia areata. The chain joins TRBV29-1 to TRBJ1-3, with D possibly being TRBD1 (5 bases). The DNA for the CDR3 is TGCAGCGGCTTGACAGAGACTGGAAACACCATATATTTT. Its protein product is CSGLTETGNTIYF.